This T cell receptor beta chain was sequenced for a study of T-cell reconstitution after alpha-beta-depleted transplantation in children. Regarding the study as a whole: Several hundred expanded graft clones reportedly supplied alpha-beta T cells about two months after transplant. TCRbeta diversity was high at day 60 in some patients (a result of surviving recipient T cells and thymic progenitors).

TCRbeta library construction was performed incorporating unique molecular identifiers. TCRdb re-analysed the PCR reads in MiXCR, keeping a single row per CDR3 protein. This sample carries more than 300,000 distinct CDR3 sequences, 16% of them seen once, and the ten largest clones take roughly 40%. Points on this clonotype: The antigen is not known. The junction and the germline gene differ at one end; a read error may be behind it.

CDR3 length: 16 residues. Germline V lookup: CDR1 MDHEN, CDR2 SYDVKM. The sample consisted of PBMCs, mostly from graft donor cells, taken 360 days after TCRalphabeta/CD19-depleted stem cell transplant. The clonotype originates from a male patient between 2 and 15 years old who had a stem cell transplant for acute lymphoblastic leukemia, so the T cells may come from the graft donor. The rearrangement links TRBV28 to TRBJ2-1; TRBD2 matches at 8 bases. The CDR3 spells CASSLAGGSSYNKQFF. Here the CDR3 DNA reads TGTGCCAGCAGTTTAGCGGGGGGAAGCTCCTACAATAAGCAGTTCTTC.